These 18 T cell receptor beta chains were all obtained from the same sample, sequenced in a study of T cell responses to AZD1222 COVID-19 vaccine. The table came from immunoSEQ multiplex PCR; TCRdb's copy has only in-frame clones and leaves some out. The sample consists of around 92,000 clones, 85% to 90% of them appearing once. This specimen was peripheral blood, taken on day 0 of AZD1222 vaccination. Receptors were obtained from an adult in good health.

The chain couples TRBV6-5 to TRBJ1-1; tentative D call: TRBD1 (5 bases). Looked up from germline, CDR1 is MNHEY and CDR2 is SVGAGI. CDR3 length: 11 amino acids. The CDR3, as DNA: TGTGGGGGGGGGTCCAGCACTGAAGCTTTCTTT. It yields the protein CGGGSSTEAFF.

For the CDR3, the DNA is TGTGCCAGCAGAGGGGGTACAGGGGGCGAAGAGACCCAGTACTTC. The encoded protein is CASRGGTGGEETQYF. The chain joins TRBV2 to TRBJ2-5; 9 positions match TRBD1. The CDR3 sequence is 15 residues long. The germline V gene has CDR1 SNHLY and CDR2 FYNNEI. The V and J ends lost 6 bases and 3 bases, in that order; junction bases with no gene match: 8.

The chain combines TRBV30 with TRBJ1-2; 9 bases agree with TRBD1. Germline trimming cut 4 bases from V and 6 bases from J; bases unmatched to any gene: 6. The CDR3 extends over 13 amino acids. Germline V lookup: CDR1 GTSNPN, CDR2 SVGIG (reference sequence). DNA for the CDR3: TGTGCCTGGAACCGACAGGGGGAGGATGGCTACACCTTC. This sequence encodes CAWNRQGEDGYTF. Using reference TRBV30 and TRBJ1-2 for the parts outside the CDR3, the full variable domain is SQTIHQWPATLVQPVGSPLSLECTVEGTSNPNLYWYRQAAGRGLQLLFYSVGIGQISSEVPQNLSASRPQDRQFILSSKKLLLSDSGFYLCAWNRQGEDGYTFGSGTRLTVV.

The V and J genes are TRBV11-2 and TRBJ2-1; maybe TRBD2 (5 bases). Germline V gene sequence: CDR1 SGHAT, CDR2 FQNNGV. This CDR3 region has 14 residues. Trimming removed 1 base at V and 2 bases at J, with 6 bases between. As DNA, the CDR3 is TGTGCCAGCAGCTTAGCGGGAACCTACAATGAGCAGTTCTTC. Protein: CASSLAGTYNEQFF.

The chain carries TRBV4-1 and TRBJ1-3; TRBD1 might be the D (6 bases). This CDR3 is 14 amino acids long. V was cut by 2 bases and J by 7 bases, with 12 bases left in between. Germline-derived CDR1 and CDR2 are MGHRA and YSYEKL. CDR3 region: CASSQNEQGNTIYF. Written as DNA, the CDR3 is TGCGCCAGCAGCCAAAATGAGCAGGGGAACACCATATATTTT.

CDR3 protein: CASSPLGPLELFF. The CDR3 DNA sequence: TGTGCCAGCTCACCTTTGGGACCCCTCGAACTGTTTTTT. The genes are TRBV18 and TRBJ1-4; D possibly corresponds to TRBD1 (5 bases). There are 13 residues in the CDR3. V lost 3 bases, J lost 12 bases, and 14 bases lay in between. Germline loops: CDR1 KGHSH, CDR2 LQKENI.

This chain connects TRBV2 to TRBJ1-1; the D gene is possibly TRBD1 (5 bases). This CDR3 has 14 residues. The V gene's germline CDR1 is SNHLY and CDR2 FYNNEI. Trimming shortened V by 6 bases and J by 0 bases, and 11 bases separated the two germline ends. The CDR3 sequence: CASRGRALNTEAFF. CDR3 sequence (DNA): TGTGCCAGCAGGGGACGGGCCCTGAACACTGAAGCTTTCTTT. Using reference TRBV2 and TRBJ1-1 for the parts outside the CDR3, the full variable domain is EPEVTQTPSHQVTQMGQEVILRCVPISNHLYFYWYRQILGQKVEFLVSFYNNEISEKSEIFDDQFSVERPDGSNFTLKIRSTKLEDSAMYFCASRGRALNTEAFFGQGTRLTVV.

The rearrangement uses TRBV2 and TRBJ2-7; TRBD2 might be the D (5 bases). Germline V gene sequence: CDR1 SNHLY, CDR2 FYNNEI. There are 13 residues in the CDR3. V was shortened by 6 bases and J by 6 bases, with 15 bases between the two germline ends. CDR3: CASRPGLATEQYF. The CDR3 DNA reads TGTGCCAGCAGGCCCGGGCTAGCCACCGAGCAGTACTTC.

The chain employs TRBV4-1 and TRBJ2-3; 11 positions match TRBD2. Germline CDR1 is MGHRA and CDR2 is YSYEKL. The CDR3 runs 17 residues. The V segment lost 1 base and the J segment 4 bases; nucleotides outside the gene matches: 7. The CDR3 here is CASSQGLAGQWADTQYF. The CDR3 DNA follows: TGCGCCAGCAGCCAAGGACTAGCGGGACAATGGGCAGATACGCAGTATTTT.

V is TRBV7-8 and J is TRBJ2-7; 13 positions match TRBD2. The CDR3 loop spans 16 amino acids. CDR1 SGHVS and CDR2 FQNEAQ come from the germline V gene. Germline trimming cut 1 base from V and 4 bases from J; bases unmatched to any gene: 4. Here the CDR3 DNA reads TGTGCCAGCAGCTTAGTTCAGGGACTAGCGGGGTACGAGCAGTACTTC. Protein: CASSLVQGLAGYEQYF.

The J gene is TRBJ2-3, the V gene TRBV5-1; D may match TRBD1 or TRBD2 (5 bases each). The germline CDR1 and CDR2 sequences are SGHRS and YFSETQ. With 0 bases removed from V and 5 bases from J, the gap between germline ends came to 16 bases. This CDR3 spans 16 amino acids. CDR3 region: CASSLEAAAGRDTQYF. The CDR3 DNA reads TGCGCCAGCAGCTTGGAGGCGGCGGCAGGGAGAGATACGCAGTATTTT.

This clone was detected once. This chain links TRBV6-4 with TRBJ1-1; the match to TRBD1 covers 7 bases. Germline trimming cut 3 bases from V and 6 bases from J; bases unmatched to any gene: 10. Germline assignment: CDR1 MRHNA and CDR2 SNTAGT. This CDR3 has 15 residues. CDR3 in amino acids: CASSEATGVKAEAFF. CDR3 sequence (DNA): TGTGCCAGCAGTGAAGCCACAGGGGTCAAAGCTGAAGCTTTCTTT.

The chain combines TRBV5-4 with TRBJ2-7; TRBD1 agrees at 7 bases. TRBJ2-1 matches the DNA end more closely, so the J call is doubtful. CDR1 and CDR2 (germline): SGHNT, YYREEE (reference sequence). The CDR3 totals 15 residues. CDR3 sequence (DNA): TGTGCCAGCAGCTTACCCACAGGGGTTTACAATGAGCAGTTCTTC. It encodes CASSLPTGVYNEQFF.

The CDR3 region has the DNA TGTGCCAGCAGCCTCCGGCCGCCCGAAGAGACCCAGTACTTC. It is translated as CASSLRPPEETQYF. The chain links TRBV7-9 to TRBJ2-5; D unclear. CDR3 size: 14 residues. V was clipped by 5 bases and J by 3 bases, with 13 bases between them. CDR1 is SEHNR and CDR2 is FQNEAQ in the germline V gene (reference sequence).

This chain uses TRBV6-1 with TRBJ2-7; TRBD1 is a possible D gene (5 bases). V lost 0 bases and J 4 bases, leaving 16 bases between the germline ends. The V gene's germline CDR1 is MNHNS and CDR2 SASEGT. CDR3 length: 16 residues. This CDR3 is CASSEALEGAAYEQYF. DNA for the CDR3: TGTGCCAGCAGTGAAGCGCTGGAAGGGGCGGCGTACGAGCAGTACTTC.

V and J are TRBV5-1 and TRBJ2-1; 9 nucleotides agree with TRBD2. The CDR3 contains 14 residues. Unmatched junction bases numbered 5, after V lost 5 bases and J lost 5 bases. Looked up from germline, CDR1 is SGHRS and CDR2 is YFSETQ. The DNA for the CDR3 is TGCGCCAGCAGACGCGGGGGGGCGAACAATGAGCAGTTCTTC. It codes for CASRRGGANNEQFF.

The CDR3 coding sequence is TGTGCCAGCAGCTTAGCCAGCGGGAGGGCCGGGTACGAGCAGTACTTC. Translated: CASSLASGRAGYEQYF. The chain has TRBV11-1 and TRBJ2-7; TRBD2 matches at 10 bases. Per germline, CDR1 SGHAT and CDR2 FQDESV (reference sequence). CDR3 length: 16 amino acids. V was clipped by 0 bases and J by 4 bases; unmatched bases: 6.

The CDR3 DNA reads TGTGCCAGCAGCTTGTGGAGTCGGGATACGCAGTATTTT. It yields the protein CASSLWSRDTQYF. The V call is TRBV5-5, the J call TRBJ2-3; D is ambiguous. This CDR3 contains 13 residues. The ends were cut back, 1 base at V and 6 bases at J, with 9 bases in the middle. Germline values: CDR1 SGHKS, CDR2 YYEKEE (reference sequence). The whole variable domain, filled in from reference TRBV5-5 and TRBJ2-3, reads DAGVTQSPTHLIKTRGQQVTLRCSPISGHKSVSWYQQVLGQGPQFIFQYYEKEERGRGNFPDRFSARQFPNYSSELNVNALLLGDSALYLCASSLWSRDTQYFGPGTRLTVL.